These 30 T cell receptor beta chains share one sample of origin, sequenced in a study of regulatory T cells in long-lasting Graves disease. Indicated time point: newly diagnosed GD, antithyroid drugs for less than 3 months. The authors made the TCR library using RNA they extracted from PBMCs. TCR beta libraries were built with iRepertoire HTBI primers and Arm-PCR of CDR3 regions. TCRdb fed the multiplex PCR reads into MiXCR, producing one record per CDR3 protein. The table lists some 460,000 distinct CDR3 sequences, 15% to 20% of them singletons. Separately, the same data were catalogued under a study of T cells in Graves' hyperthyroidism and ophthalmopathy.

Material: peripheral blood mononuclear cells (PBMCs), obtained at new diagnosis, from a patient treated with antithyroid drugs. Every receptor here comes from a man aged 40-50 years with Graves disease.

This clonotype has more than one count but fewer than ten. The chain combines TRBV10-2 with TRBJ1-1; D remains ambiguous. The CDR3 is 14 amino acids. Between the trimmed V and J ends, which lost 2 bases and 4 bases, there was a span of 11 bases. The germline V gene has CDR1 WSHSY and CDR2 SAAADI. This CDR3 reads CASSEQRAGTEAFF. CDR3 DNA sequence: TGCGCCAGCAGTGAGCAGAGGGCTGGCACTGAAGCTTTCTTT.

This clonotype was detected many times. The rearrangement links TRBV24-1 to TRBJ2-7; 8 positions agree with TRBD1. Germline lookup yields CDR1 KGHDR and CDR2 SFDVKD. V was clipped by 4 bases and J by 5 bases; unmatched bases: 6. The length of the CDR3 is 14 residues. DNA of the CDR3: TGTGCCACCAGTGACACGGACAGGGAGGACGAGCAGTACTTC. As protein: CATSDTDREDEQYF.

In this sample, this clonotype turned up many times. The chain couples TRBV13 to TRBJ2-2; maybe TRBD1 (5 bases). This CDR3 is built from 14 residues. The ends were cut back, 2 bases at V and 5 bases at J, with 9 bases in the middle. The V gene's germline CDR1 is PRHDT and CDR2 FYEKMQ (reference sequence). CDR3 nucleotides: TGTGCCAGCAGCTTAATTAGGGGAACCGGGGAGCTGTTTTTT. Protein: CASSLIRGTGELFF.

There are a few counts of this clonotype. This could be a read error, since a much larger clone is one nucleotide away. This chain uses TRBV7-8 with TRBJ2-5; D is unclear. Germline lookup yields CDR1 SGHVS and CDR2 FQNEAQ. This CDR3 comprises 12 residues. CDR3 bases: TGTGCCAGCAGCTTAGGGGCAGAGGCCCAGTACTTC. Its translation: CASSLGAEAQYF.

This clonotype appeared a few times. The chain carries TRBV20-1 and TRBJ1-2, with D possibly being TRBD1 (5 bases). The CDR3 totals 14 residues. The germline gives CDR1 DFQATT, CDR2 SNEGSKA (reference sequence). Deletions cut 5 bases from V and 2 bases from J, with 15 bases between. Here the CDR3 DNA reads TGCAGTGCTTCTCGGGACGGAGTCAACTATGGCTACACCTTC. Its translation is CSASRDGVNYGYTF.

This clonotype has just a few counts. The J gene is TRBJ2-3, the V gene TRBV20-1; 7 bases align to TRBD1. The length of the CDR3 is 12 residues. V lost 3 bases to trimming and J lost 4 bases; unmatched junction nucleotides: 1. Looked up from germline, CDR1 is DFQATT and CDR2 is SNEGSKA (reference sequence). The CDR3 is CSASQGADTQYF. In nucleotides, the CDR3 is TGCAGTGCTAGCCAGGGGGCAGATACGCAGTATTTT.

At least ten counts were recorded for this clonotype. V gene TRBV28 combines with J gene TRBJ2-7; 9 bases match TRBD1. Germline values: CDR1 MDHEN, CDR2 SYDVKM. The trim removed 6 bases at V and 4 bases at J, leaving 10 bases unmatched. This CDR3 spans 15 amino acids. CDR3 bases: TGTGCCAGCAGGCCAGCGACAGGGGGACTATACGAGCAGTACTTC. This encodes CASRPATGGLYEQYF.

This clonotype was detected many times. This chain uses TRBV2 with TRBJ2-3; TRBD1 is a possible D gene (6 bases). Trimming removed 11 bases from V and 2 bases from J, with 17 bases in between. The germline gives CDR1 SNHLY, CDR2 FYNNEI. CDR3 size: 14 residues. CDR3 region: CARGGELATDTQYF. DNA for the CDR3: TGTGCCCGAGGGGGAGAGCTGGCCACAGATACGCAGTATTTT. The whole variable domain, filled in from reference TRBV2 and TRBJ2-3, reads EPEVTQTPSHQVTQMGQEVILRCVPISNHLYFYWYRQILGQKVEFLVSFYNNEISEKSEIFDDQFSVERPDGSNFTLKIRSTKLEDSAMYFCARGGELATDTQYFGPGTRLTVL.

This clonotype was observed a handful of times. The chain has TRBV15 and TRBJ2-1, with TRBD2 identical over 13 bases. The CDR3 length is 17 residues. V shed 1 base, J shed 7 bases, and the junction held 7 bases outside the gene matches. The germline CDR1 and CDR2 sequences are LNHNV and YYDKDF (reference sequence). The CDR3 loop reads CATSRGRLAGGGNEQFF. As DNA, the CDR3 is TGTGCCACCAGCAGAGGGAGACTAGCGGGAGGAGGAAATGAGCAGTTCTTC.

V usage is TRBV10-3 and J usage is TRBJ2-7; 11 nucleotides match TRBD2. The junction had 2 bases not matched to a gene; V was cut back by 6 bases and J by 4 bases. This CDR3 is built from 13 residues. The germline V gene has CDR1 ENHRY and CDR2 SYGVKD. CDR3 protein: CAIRGTSGYEQYF. The CDR3 bases are TGTGCCATCAGGGGGACTAGCGGATACGAGCAGTACTTC.

This clonotype was seen at least ten times. The chain is built from TRBV2 and TRBJ2-2; no reliable D call. The length of the CDR3 is 13 residues. Trimming removed 3 bases at V and 6 bases at J, with 8 bases between. Germline CDR1 reads SNHLY; CDR2 reads FYNNEI. The CDR3 here is CASSELYPGELFF. CDR3 nucleotide sequence: TGTGCCAGCAGTGAGCTTTATCCCGGGGAGCTGTTTTTT.

This clonotype showed up just a few times. The chain links TRBV12-3 or TRBV12-4 to TRBJ1-5; 8 bases line up with TRBD1. The tail of the sequence fits TRBJ2-3 better, so the J call may be wrong. The CDR3 is made up of 15 amino acids. DNA of the CDR3: TGTGCCAGCAGTTCGGACAGGGCAGGCAATCAGCCCCAGTATTTT. This translates into CASSSDRAGNQPQYF.

There are many counts of this clonotype. The genes are TRBV6-1 and TRBJ2-1; D call uncertain. Germline V gene data show CDR1 as MNHNS and CDR2 as SASEGT. This CDR3 region has 14 residues. The V end lost 6 bases, the J end lost 3 bases, and 12 bases lay between the germline ends. The CDR3 DNA reads as TGTGCCAGCAGAACCTGGACGGGCTACAATGAGCAGTTCTTC. Amino acids: CASRTWTGYNEQFF.

Only a few counts were recorded for this clonotype. The J gene is TRBJ2-1, the V gene TRBV28, with a possible D match to TRBD1 (5 bases). The CDR3 sequence is 14 residues long. CDR1 and CDR2 (germline): MDHEN, SYDVKM. Trimming pared 7 bases from V and 7 bases from J, leaving 17 bases between. The CDR3: CASTKGLVRNEQFF. The CDR3 nucleotides are TGTGCCAGCACAAAGGGGCTAGTAAGGAATGAGCAGTTCTTC. Variable domain in full (rest from reference TRBV28 and TRBJ2-1): DVKVTQSSRYLVKRTGEKVFLECVQDMDHENMFWYRQDPGLGLRLIYFSYDVKMKEKGDIPEGYSVSREKKERFSLILESASTNQTSMYLCASTKGLVRNEQFFGPGTRLTVL.

This clonotype was recorded at least ten times. The J gene is TRBJ2-1, the V gene TRBV10-3, with D perhaps TRBD1 or TRBD2 (6 bases each). V dropped 6 bases and J dropped 4 bases, with 16 bases sitting between them. The CDR3 extends over 15 amino acids. Per germline, CDR1 ENHRY and CDR2 SYGVKD. Here the CDR3 reads CAIRAGSGVYNEQFF. The CDR3 nucleotides are TGTGCCATCAGGGCGGGGTCAGGGGTATACAATGAGCAGTTCTTC.

This clonotype occurred many times. The chain uses TRBV28 and TRBJ1-1; D remains unclear. The CDR3 is 13 amino acids. Germline CDR1 reads MDHEN; CDR2 reads SYDVKM. Trimming removed 8 bases at V and 3 bases at J, with 13 bases between. As DNA, the CDR3 is TGTGCCAGCCGCCGTACGGGCGACACTGAAGCTTTCTTT. Protein product: CASRRTGDTEAFF.

This clonotype was seen a few times. V is TRBV27 and J is TRBJ2-1; D gene unclear. The CDR3 loop spans 13 amino acids. V was clipped by 5 bases and J by 6 bases, with 11 bases between them. The germline V gene encodes CDR1 MNHEY and CDR2 SMNVEV (reference sequence). CDR3 DNA sequence: TGTGCCAGCAGTCCGTCTGGACCCAATGAGCAGTTCTTC. It encodes CASSPSGPNEQFF.

The chain links TRBV5-4 to TRBJ2-1; 7 positions agree with TRBD2. With 4 bases clipped from V and 7 bases from J, the junction kept 11 bases outside the gene matches. CDR3 length: 15 amino acids. CDR1 and CDR2 from the germline V gene are SGHNT and YYREEE (reference sequence). In DNA form, the CDR3 reads TGTGCCAGCAGCCGGGGGGTAGCGGATTGGAATGAGCAGTTCTTC. This translates into CASSRGVADWNEQFF.

This clonotype was counted only a few times. The chain uses TRBV29-1 and TRBJ2-7; D call uncertain. Germline CDR1 and CDR2: SQVTM and ANQGSEA. V was pared by 5 bases and J by 4 bases, with 18 bases between. CDR3 length: 14 residues. As DNA, the CDR3 is TGCAGCGTTTCGGGCGACCCCCGTTTTTACGAGCAGTACTTC. Translated: CSVSGDPRFYEQYF.

This clonotype was counted ten times or more. Germline is not matched at one junction end, which may reflect a read error. V and J are TRBV7-7 and TRBJ2-5; possible D gene TRBD2, 6 bases. The CDR3 extends over 17 amino acids. Germline V gene data show CDR1 as SSHAT and CDR2 as FNYEAQ (reference sequence). CDR3 protein: CASSPAGIADSEETQYF. CDR3 coding DNA: TGTGCTAGCAGCCCCGCGGGAATAGCGGACTCGGAAGAGACCCAGTACTTC.

The table lists this clonotype with a few counts. This sequence joins TRBV4-1 and TRBJ2-1; 10 nucleotides align to TRBD2. V gave up 1 base and J gave up 10 bases; unmatched junction bases: 10. Per germline, CDR1 MGHRA and CDR2 YSYEKL. The CDR3 runs to 16 residues. CDR3 in DNA: TGCGCCAGCAGCCAAGTCGGGCTAGCGGGAGCGGTCGAGCAGTTCTTC. It is translated as CASSQVGLAGAVEQFF.

This clonotype was counted ten times or more. CDR3 in amino acids: CAWSVLQPNRYEQYF. As DNA, the CDR3 is TGTGCCTGGAGTGTACTCCAGCCCAATCGGTACGAGCAGTACTTC. V is TRBV30 and J is TRBJ2-7; D gene unclear. This CDR3 spans 15 amino acids. With 0 bases removed from V and 4 bases from J, the gap between germline ends came to 16 bases. CDR1 GTSNPN and CDR2 SVGIG come from the germline V gene (reference sequence).

In its sample, this clonotype was seen a few times. The CDR3 loop is CATSDRGQGGSGVLTF. CDR3 in DNA: TGTGCCACCAGTGACCGGGGACAGGGAGGTTCAGGCGTCCTGACTTTC. The V call is TRBV24-1, the J call TRBJ2-6, with TRBD1 matching over 9 bases. Germline values: CDR1 KGHDR, CDR2 SFDVKD. V dropped 4 bases and J dropped 12; count of bases not matched to a gene: 12. The CDR3 length is 16 residues.

This rearrangement joins TRBV7-2 to TRBJ2-1, with TRBD2 identical over 12 bases. Trimming cost V 4 bases and J 2 bases; bases outside gene matches: 3. CDR1 and CDR2 (germline): SGHTA, FQGNSA. The CDR3 extends over 16 amino acids. The CDR3 DNA follows: TGTGCCAGCAGCTCCTCTAGCGGGAGGGCCTACAATGAGCAGTTCTTC. Its translation is CASSSSSGRAYNEQFF.

This clonotype was observed a handful of times. The chain joins TRBV4-1 to TRBJ2-7; the D is unclear. Between the trimmed V and J ends, which lost 0 bases and 2 bases, there was a span of 5 bases. The germline V gene has CDR1 MGHRA and CDR2 YSYEKL. This CDR3 region has 13 residues. CDR3 sequence (DNA): TGCGCCAGCAGCCAAGACCAAACCTACGAGCAGTACTTC. It encodes CASSQDQTYEQYF.

This clonotype has ten or more counts. The chain links TRBV2 to TRBJ1-4; 7 bases match TRBD1. V shed 6 bases, J shed 1 base, and the junction held 8 bases outside the gene matches. The CDR3 extends over 16 amino acids. CDR1 is SNHLY and CDR2 is FYNNEI in the germline V gene. CDR3 sequence reads: CASRQTGVVTNEKLFF. The CDR3 coding sequence is TGTGCCAGCAGGCAAACAGGGGTGGTAACTAATGAAAAACTGTTTTTT.

Regarding this clonotype: A much larger clone is a single base away; this may be a read error. The chain employs TRBV2 and TRBJ1-5; possibly TRBD1 for D (5 bases). The germline V gene has CDR1 SNHLY and CDR2 FYNNEI. The CDR3 is 15 amino acids. The CDR3 nucleotides are TGTGCCAGCAGTGAATTGAGACAGAGAAATCGGCCCCAGCATTTT. Its translation is CASSELRQRNRPQHF.

This clonotype was observed many times. This sequence joins TRBV30 and TRBJ2-2; no firm D call. V lost 1 base, J lost 6 bases, and 6 bases lay in between. Germline V CDR1 and CDR2: GTSNPN, SVGIG (reference sequence). The CDR3 runs to 12 residues. The CDR3 region is CAWSEAAGELFF. CDR3 nucleotide sequence: TGTGCCTGGAGTGAGGCGGCCGGGGAGCTGTTTTTT.

This chain connects TRBV11-2 to TRBJ2-7; a weak D match, TRBD2 (6 bases). Between the trimmed V and J ends, which lost 0 bases and 2 bases, there was a span of 11 bases. The germline V gene has CDR1 SGHAT and CDR2 FQNNGV. There are 15 residues in the CDR3. CDR3 protein: CASSLEGGSTYEQYF. The DNA of the CDR3 is TGTGCCAGCAGCTTAGAGGGGGGATCGACCTACGAGCAGTACTTC. Supplemented by reference TRBV11-2 and TRBJ2-7, the full variable domain reads EAGVAQSPRYKIIEKRQSVAFWCNPISGHATLYWYQQILGQGPKLLIQFQNNGVVDDSQLPKDRFSAERLKGVDSTLKIQPAKLEDSAVYLCASSLEGGSTYEQYFGPGTRLTVT.

About this clonotype itself: This clone may be a read error of a much larger clone one base away. CDR3 amino acids: CASSGTFYEQYF. The CDR3 DNA sequence: TGTGCCAGCAGCGGGACATTCTACGAGCAGTACTTC. The chain links TRBV2 to TRBJ2-7; TRBD1 is a possible D gene (6 bases). Per the germline V gene, CDR1 is SNHLY and CDR2 is FYNNEI. Trimming took 6 bases from V and 3 from J, leaving 9 bases between them. This CDR3 is 12 amino acids long.